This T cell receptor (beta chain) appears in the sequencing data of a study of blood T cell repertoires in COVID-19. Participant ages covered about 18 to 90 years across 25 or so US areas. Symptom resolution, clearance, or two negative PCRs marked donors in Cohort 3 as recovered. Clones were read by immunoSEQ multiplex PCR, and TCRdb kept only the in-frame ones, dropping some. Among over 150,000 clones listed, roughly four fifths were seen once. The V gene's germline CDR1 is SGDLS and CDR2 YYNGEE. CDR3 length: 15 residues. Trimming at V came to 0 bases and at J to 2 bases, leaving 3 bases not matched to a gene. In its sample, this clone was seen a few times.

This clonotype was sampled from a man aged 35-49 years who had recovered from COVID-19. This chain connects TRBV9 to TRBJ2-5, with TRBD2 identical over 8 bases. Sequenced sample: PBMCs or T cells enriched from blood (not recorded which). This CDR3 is CASSVDVAGQETQYF. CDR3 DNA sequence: TGTGCCAGCAGCGTAGATGTAGCGGGACAAGAGACCCAGTACTTC.